The sequence of this TCR beta chain was determined in a study of beta chain features in type 1 diabetes. Study-wide background: Sorted cell examination encompassed 85 million to 130 million cells across all samples. Study outcomes and limitations: cDNA-based reads could over-represent cells with high TCR expression. Patients with Type 1 diabetes showed moderately but significantly shorter TCRB CDR3s in all four CD4+ subsets.

With regard to this clone: Its antigen is currently unknown.

Reverse transcription of all isolated RNA meant that expressed TCRB transcripts were sequenced. The assay was immunoSEQ multiplex PCR, and TCRdb's table has in-frame clones only and misses some. The sample includes more than 250,000 clones, roughly 22% of them seen just once. V was cut by 4 bases and J by 6 bases, with 10 bases left in between. The CDR3 loop spans 13 amino acids. The germline V gene has CDR1 SGHTA and CDR2 FQGNSA. The single heparinised draw taken from each donor contained approximately 100 mL of blood on average. The chain has TRBV7-2 and TRBJ1-5; D unresolved. The receptor was derived from a woman aged 40 to 49 with type 1 diabetes. Sequenced: naive CD4+ T cells from blood. The CDR3 loop is CASSSVSSQPQHF. The CDR3 DNA is TGTGCCAGCAGCTCCGTATCCAGTCAGCCCCAGCATTTT.